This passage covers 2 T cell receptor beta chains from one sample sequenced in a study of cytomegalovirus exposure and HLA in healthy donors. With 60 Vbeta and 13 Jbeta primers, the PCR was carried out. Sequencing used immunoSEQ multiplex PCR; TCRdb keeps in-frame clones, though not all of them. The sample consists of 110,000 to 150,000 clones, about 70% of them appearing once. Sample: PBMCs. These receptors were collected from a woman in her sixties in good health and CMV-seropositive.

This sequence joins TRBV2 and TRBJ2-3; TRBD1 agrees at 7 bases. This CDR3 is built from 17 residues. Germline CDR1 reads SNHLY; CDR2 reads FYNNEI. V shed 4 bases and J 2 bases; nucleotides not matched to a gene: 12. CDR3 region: CASSGPGWGQPTDTQYF. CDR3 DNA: TGTGCCAGCAGTGGGCCGGGGTGGGGACAGCCCACAGATACGCAGTATTTT.

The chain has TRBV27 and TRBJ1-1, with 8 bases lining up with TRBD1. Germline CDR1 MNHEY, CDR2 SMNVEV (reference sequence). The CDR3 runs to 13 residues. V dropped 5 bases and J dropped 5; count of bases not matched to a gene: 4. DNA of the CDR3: TGTGCCAGCAGTCAACGGACAGGGACTGAAGCTTTCTTT. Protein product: CASSQRTGTEAFF.